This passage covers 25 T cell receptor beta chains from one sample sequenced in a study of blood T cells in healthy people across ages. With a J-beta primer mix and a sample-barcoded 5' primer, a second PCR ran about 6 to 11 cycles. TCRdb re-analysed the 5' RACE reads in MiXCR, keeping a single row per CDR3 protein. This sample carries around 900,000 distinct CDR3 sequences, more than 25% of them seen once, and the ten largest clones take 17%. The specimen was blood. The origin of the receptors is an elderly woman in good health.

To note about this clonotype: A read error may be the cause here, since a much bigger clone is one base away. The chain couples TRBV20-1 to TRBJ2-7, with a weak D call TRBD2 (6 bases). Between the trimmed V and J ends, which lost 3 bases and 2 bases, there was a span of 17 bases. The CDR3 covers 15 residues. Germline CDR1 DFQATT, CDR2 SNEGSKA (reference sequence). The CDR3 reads CSARAGRTPAYEQYF. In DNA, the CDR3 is TGCAGTGCTAGGGCGGGACGGACCCCGGCCTACGAGCAGTACTTC.

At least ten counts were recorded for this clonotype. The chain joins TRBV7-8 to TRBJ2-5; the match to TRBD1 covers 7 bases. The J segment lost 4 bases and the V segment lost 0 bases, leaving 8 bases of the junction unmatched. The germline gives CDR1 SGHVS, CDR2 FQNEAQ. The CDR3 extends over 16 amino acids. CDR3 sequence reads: CASSLAIQGRGETQYF. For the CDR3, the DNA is TGTGCCAGCAGCTTAGCGATACAGGGGAGAGGAGAGACCCAGTACTTC. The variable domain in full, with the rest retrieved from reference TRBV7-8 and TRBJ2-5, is GAGVSQSPRYKVAKRGQDVALRCDPISGHVSLFWYQQALGQGPEFLTYFQNEAQLDKSGLPSDRFFAERPEGSVSTLKIQRTQQEDSAVYLCASSLAIQGRGETQYFGPGTRLLVL.

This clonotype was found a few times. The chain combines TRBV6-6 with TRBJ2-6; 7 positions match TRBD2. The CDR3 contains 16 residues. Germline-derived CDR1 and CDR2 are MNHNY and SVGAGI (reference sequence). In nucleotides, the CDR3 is TGTACCACCAAATCGGGACTACCCTCTGGGGCCAACGTCCTGACTTTC. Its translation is CTTKSGLPSGANVLTF.

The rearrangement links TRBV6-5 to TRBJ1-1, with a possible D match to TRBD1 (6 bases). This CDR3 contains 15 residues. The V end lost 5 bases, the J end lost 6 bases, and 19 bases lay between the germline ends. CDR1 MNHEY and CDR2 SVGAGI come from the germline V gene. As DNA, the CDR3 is TGTGCCAGCAGTAGCAGGGGCCGCCCTCACGCTGAAGCTTTCTTT. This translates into CASSSRGRPHAEAFF.

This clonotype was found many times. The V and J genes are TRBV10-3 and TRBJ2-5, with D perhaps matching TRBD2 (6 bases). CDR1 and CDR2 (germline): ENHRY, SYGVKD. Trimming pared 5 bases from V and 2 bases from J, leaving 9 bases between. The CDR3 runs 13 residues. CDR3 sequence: CAISRTIQETQYF. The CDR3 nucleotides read TGTGCCATCAGTCGGACTATACAAGAGACCCAGTACTTC.

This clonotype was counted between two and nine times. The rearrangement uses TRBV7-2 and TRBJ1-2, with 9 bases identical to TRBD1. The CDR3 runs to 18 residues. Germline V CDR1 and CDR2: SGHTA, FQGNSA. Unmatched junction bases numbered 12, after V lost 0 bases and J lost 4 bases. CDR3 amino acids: CASSLAHGTGINRYGYTF. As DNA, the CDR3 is TGTGCCAGCAGCTTAGCGCATGGGACAGGGATTAACCGCTATGGCTACACCTTC.

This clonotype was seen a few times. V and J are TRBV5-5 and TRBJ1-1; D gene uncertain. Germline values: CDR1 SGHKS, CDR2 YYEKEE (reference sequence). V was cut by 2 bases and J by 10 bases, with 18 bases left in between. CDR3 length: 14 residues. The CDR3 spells CASSFSPVAESAFF. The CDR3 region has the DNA TGTGCCAGCAGCTTCTCCCCGGTCGCAGAATCAGCTTTCTTT.

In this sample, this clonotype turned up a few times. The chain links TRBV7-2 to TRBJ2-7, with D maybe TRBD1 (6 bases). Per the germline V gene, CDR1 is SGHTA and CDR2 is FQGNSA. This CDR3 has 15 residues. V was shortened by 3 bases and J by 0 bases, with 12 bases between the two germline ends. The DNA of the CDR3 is TGTGCCAGCAGCTTGGTCCGGGACAACTCCTACGAGCAGTACTTC. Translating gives CASSLVRDNSYEQYF.

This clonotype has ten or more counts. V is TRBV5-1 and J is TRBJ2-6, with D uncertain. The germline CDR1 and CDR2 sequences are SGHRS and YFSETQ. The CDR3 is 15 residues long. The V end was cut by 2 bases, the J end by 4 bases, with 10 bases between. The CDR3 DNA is TGCGCCAGCAGCTTCTGGGAATCGGGGGCCAACGTCCTGACTTTC. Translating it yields CASSFWESGANVLTF.

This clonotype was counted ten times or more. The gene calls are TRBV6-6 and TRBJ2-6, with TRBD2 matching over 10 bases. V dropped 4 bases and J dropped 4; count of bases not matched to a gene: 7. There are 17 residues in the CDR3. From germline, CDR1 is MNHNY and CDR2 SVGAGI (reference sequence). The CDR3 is CASSSVAGGPGANVLTF. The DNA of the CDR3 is TGTGCCAGCAGTTCGGTAGCGGGGGGCCCCGGGGCCAACGTCCTGACTTTC.

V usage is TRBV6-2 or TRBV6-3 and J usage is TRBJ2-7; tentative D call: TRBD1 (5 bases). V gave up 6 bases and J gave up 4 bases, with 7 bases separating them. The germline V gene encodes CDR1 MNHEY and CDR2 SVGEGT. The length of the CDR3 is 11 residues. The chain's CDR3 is CASRRQYEQYF. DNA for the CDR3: TGTGCCAGCAGGCGACAGTACGAGCAGTACTTC.

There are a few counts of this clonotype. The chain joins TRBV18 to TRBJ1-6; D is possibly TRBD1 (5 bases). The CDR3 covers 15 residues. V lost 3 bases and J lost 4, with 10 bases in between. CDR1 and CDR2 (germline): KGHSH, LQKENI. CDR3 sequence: CASSPRREYNSPLHF. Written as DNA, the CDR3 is TGTGCCAGCTCACCCCGCAGGGAATATAATTCACCCCTCCACTTT.

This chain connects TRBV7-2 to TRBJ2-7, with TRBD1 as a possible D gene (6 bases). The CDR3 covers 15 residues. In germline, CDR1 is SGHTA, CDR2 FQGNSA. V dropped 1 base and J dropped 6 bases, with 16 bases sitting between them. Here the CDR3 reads CASSLGGPGEGEQYF. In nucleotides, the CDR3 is TGTGCCAGCAGCTTAGGGGGGCCTGGAGAAGGCGAGCAGTACTTC. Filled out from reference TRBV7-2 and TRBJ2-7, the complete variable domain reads GAGVSQSPSNKVTEKGKDVELRCDPISGHTALYWYRQSLGQGLEFLIYFQGNSAPDKSGLPSDRFSAERTGGSVSTLTIQRTQQEDSAVYLCASSLGGPGEGEQYFGPGTRLTVT.

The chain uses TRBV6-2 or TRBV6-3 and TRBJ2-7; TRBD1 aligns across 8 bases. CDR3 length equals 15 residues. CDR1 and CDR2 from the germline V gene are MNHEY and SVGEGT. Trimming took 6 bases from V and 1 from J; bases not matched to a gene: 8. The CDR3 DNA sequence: TGTGCCAGCAGCAACGGACAGGGAATATCCTACGAGCAGTACTTC. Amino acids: CASSNGQGISYEQYF.

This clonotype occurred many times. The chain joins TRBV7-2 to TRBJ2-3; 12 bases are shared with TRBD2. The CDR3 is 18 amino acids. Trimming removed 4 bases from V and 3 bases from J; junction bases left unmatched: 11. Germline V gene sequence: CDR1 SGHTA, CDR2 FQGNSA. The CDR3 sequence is CASSSALAGGPRTDTQYF. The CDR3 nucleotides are TGTGCCAGCAGCTCGGCTCTAGCGGGGGGGCCTAGGACAGATACGCAGTATTTT.

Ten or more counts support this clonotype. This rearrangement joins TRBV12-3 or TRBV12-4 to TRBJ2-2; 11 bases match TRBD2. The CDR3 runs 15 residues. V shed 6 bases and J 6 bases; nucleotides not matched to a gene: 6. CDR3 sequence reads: CASRSTSGGPGELFF. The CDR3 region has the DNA TGTGCCAGCAGGTCCACTAGCGGGGGACCCGGGGAGCTGTTTTTT.

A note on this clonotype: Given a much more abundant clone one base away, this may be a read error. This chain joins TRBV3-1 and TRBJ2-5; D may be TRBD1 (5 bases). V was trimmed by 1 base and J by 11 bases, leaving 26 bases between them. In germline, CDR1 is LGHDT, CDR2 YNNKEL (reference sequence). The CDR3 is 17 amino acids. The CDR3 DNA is TGTGCCAGCAGCCAAGTACTTCGGACACCCTCCTACAATGAGCAGTACTTC. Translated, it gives CASSQVLRTPSYNEQYF.

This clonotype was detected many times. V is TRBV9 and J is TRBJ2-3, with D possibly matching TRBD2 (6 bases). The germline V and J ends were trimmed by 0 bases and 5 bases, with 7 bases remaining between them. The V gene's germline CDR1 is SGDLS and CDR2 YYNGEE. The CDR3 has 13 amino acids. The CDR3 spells CASSVEEGDTQYF. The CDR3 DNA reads TGTGCCAGCAGCGTAGAGGAGGGAGATACGCAGTATTTT.

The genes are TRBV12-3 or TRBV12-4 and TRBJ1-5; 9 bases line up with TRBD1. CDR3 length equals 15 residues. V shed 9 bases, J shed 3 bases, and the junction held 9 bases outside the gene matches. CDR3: CASSPTGGNNQPQHF. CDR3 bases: TGTGCCAGTAGTCCGACAGGGGGGAACAATCAGCCCCAGCATTTT.

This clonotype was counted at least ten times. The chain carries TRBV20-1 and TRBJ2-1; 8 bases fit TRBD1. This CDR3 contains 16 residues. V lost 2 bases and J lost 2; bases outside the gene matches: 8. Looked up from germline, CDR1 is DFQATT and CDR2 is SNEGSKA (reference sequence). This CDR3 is CSARILQGDAYNEQFF. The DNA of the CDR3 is TGCAGTGCTAGAATATTACAGGGGGACGCCTACAATGAGCAGTTCTTC.

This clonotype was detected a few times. CDR3 DNA sequence: TGCGCCAGCAGCCATGCCAGCGGGGGACAAGAGACCCAGTACTTC. Translating it yields CASSHASGGQETQYF. The rearrangement uses TRBV4-3 and TRBJ2-5; TRBD2 agrees at 8 bases. Germline CDR1 LGHNA, CDR2 YSLEER. The CDR3 spans 15 residues. Trimming cost V 3 bases and J 2 bases; bases outside gene matches: 5.

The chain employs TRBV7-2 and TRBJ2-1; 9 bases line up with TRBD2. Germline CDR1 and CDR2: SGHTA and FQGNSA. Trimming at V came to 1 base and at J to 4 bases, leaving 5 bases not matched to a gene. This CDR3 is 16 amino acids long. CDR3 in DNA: TGTGCCAGCAGCTTAGTGTCTAGCGGGGAATACAATGAGCAGTTCTTC. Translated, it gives CASSLVSSGEYNEQFF.

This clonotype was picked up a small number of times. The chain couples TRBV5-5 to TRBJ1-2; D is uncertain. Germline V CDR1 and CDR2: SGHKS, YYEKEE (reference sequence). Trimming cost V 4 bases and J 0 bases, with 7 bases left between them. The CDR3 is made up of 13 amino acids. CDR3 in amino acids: CASSQSANYGYTF. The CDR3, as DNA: TGTGCCAGCAGCCAGAGCGCTAACTATGGCTACACCTTC.

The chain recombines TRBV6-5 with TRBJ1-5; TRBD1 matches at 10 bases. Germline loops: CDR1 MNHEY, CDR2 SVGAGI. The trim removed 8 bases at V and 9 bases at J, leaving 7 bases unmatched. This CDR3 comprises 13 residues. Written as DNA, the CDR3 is TGTGCCAGCGGACAGGGGGAGTTCCCGCCCCAGCATTTT. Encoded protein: CASGQGEFPPQHF.

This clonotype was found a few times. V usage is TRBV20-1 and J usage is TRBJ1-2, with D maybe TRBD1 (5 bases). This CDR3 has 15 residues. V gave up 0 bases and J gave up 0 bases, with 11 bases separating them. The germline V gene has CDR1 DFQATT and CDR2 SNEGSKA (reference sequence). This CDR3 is CSARDRQKANYGYTF. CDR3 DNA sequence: TGCAGTGCTAGAGATAGACAGAAAGCTAACTATGGCTACACCTTC.